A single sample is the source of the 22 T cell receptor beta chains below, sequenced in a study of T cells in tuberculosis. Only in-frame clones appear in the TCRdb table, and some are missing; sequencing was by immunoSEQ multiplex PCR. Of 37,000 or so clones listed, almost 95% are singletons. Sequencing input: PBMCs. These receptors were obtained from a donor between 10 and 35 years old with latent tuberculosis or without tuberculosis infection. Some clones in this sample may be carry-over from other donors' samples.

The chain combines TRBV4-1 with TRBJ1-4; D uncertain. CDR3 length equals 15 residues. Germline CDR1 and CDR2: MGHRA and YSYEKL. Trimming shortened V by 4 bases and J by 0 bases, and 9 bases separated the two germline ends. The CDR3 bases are TGCGCCAGCAGCCGCAACACAGCAACTAATGAAAAACTGTTTTTT. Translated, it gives CASSRNTATNEKLFF.

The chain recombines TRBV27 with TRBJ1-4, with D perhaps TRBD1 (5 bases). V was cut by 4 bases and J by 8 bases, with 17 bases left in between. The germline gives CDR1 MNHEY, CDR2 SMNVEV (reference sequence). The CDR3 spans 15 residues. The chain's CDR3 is CASSWGVGRQEKLFF. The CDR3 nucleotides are TGTGCCAGCAGTTGGGGGGTGGGACGGCAAGAAAAACTGTTTTTT.

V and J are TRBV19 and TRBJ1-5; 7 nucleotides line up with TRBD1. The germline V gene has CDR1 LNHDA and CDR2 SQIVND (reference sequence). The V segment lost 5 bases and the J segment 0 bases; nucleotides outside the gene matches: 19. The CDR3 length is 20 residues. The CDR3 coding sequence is TGTGCCAGTAGTGCTGAAACCGGGACAGACAGACCTTATAGCAATCAGCCCCAGCATTTT. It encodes CASSAETGTDRPYSNQPQHF.

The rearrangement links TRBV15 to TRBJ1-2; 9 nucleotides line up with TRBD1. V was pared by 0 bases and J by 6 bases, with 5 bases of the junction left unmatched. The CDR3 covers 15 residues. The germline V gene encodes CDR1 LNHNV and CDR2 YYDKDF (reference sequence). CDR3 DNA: TGTGCCACCAGCAGAGATTTCGGGACAGGGAATGGCTACACCTTC. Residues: CATSRDFGTGNGYTF.

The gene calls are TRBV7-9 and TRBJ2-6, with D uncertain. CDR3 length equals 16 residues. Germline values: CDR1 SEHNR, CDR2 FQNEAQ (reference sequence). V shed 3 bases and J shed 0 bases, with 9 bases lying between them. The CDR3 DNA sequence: TGTGCCAGCAGCTTTTATTTCGGCTCTGGGGCCAACGTCCTGACTTTC. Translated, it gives CASSFYFGSGANVLTF. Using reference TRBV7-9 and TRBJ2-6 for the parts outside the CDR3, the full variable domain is DTGVSQNPRHKITKRGQNVTFRCDPISEHNRLYWYRQTLGQGPEFLTYFQNEAQLEKSRLLSDRFSAERPKGSFSTLEIQRTEQGDSAMYLCASSFYFGSGANVLTFGAGSRLTVL.

CDR3 coding DNA: TGCGCCAGCAGGGCCGGACAGGGAGAACCCTACGAGCAGTACTTC. Amino acid sequence: CASRAGQGEPYEQYF. The rearrangement uses TRBV5-1 and TRBJ2-7, with 8 bases identical to TRBD1. The V gene end was trimmed by 5 bases and the J gene end by 2 bases; junction bases not matched to a gene: 9. Germline CDR1 is SGHRS and CDR2 is YFSETQ. The CDR3 spans 15 residues.

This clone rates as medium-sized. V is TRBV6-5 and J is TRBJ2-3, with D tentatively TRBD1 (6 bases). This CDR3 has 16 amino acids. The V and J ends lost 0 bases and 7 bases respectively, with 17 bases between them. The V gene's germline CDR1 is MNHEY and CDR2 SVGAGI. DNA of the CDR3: TGTGCCAGCAGTTACTCGATAGCAACAGGGAGTAATACGCAGTATTTT. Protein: CASSYSIATGSNTQYF.

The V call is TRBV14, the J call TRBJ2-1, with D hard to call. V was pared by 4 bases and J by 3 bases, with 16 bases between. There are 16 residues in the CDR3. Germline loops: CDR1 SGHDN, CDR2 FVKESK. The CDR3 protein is CASSLGPGPIYNEQFF. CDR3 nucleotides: TGTGCCAGCAGCCTTGGTCCCGGTCCCATCTACAATGAGCAGTTCTTC.

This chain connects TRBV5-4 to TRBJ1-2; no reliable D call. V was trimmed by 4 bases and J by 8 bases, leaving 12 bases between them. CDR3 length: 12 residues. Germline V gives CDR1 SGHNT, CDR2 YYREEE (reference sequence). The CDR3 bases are TGTGCCAGCAGCCCGGATCGGGAAGGCTACACCTTC. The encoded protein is CASSPDREGYTF.

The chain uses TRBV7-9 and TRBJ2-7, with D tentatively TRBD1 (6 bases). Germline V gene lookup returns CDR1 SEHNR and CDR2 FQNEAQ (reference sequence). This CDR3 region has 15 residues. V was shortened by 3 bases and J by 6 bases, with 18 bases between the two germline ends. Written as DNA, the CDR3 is TGTGCCAGCAGCTTCGCTACAGGGCGATGGAGCGAGCAGTACTTC. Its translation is CASSFATGRWSEQYF.

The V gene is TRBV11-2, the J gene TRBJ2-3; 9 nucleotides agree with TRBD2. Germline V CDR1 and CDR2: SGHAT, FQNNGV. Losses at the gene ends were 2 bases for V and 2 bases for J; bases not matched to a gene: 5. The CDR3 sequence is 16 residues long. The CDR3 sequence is CASSLRRGGITDTQYF. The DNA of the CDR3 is TGTGCCAGCAGCTTAAGGCGGGGGGGAATCACAGATACGCAGTATTTT.

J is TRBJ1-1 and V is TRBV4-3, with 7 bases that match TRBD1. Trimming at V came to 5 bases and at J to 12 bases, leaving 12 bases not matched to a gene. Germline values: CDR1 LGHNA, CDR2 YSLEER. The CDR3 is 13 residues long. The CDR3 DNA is TGCGCCAGCAGCTCCCGACAGGGACATGCATCTTTCTTT. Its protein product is CASSSRQGHASFF.

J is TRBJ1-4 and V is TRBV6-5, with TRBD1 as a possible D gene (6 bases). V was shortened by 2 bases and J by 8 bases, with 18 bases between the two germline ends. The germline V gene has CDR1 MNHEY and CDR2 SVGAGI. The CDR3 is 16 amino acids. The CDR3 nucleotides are TGTGCCAGCAGTTACCTGGCGGGGGCCTTAAGGGAAAAACTGTTTTTT. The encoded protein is CASSYLAGALREKLFF.

This chain's CDR3 is CASSFPVLNTEAFF. In DNA, the CDR3 is TGTGCCAGCAGTTTCCCTGTCTTGAACACTGAAGCTTTCTTT. The chain employs TRBV7-9 and TRBJ1-1; D gene uncertain. Germline loops: CDR1 SEHNR, CDR2 FQNEAQ (reference sequence). Between the trimmed V and J ends, which lost 6 bases and 0 bases, there was a span of 11 bases. The CDR3 has 14 amino acids.

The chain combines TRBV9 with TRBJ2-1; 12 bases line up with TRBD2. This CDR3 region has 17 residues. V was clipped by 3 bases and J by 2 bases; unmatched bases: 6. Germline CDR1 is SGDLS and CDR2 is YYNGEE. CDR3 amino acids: CASSALTSGGPYNEQFF. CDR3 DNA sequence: TGTGCCAGCAGCGCCTTAACTAGCGGGGGGCCCTACAATGAGCAGTTCTTC.

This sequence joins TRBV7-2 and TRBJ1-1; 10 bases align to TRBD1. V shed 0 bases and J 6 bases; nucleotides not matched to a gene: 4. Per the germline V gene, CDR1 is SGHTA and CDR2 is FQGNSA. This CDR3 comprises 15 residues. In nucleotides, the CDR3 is TGTGCCAGCAGCTTAGCCGGGGACAGGGGTGCTGAAGCTTTCTTT. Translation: CASSLAGDRGAEAFF.

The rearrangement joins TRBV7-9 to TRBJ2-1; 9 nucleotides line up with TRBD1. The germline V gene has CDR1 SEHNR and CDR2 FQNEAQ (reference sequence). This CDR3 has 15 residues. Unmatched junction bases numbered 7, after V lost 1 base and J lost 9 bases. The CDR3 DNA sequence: TGTGCCAGCAGCTTAGAGGGGACAGGGCTATCTGAGCAGTTCTTC. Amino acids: CASSLEGTGLSEQFF.

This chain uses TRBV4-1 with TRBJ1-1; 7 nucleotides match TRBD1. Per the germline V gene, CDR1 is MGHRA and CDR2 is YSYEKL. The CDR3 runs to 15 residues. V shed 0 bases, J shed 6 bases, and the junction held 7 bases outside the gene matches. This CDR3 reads CASSQDPDRVSEAFF. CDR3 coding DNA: TGCGCCAGCAGCCAAGATCCCGACAGGGTTTCTGAAGCTTTCTTT.

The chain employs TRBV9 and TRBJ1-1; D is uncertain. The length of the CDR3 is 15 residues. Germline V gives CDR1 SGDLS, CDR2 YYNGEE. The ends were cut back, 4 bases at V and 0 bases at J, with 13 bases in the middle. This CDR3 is CASSTRPDMNTEAFF. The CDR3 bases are TGTGCCAGCAGCACCAGACCAGACATGAACACTGAAGCTTTCTTT.

This chain's CDR3 is CASSYASTGLNQPQHF. The CDR3 coding sequence is TGTGCCAGCAGTTACGCCTCGACAGGGCTCAATCAGCCCCAGCATTTT. The V and J genes are TRBV6-6 and TRBJ1-5, with 7 bases that match TRBD1. This CDR3 is built from 16 residues. The junction had 7 bases not matched to a gene; V was cut back by 2 bases and J by 3 bases. Germline CDR1 is MNHNY and CDR2 is SVGAGI (reference sequence).

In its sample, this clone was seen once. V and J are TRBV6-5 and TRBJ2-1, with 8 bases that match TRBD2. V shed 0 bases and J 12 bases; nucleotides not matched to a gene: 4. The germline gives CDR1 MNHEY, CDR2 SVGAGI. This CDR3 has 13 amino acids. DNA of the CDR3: TGTGCCAGCAGTTACTCTCGGGGGGGGCCGCAGTTCTTC. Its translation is CASSYSRGGPQFF.

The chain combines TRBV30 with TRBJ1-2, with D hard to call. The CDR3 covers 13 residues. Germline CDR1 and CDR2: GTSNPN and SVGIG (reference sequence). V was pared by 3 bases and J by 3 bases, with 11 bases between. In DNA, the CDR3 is TGTGCCTGGAGAGGTGGGGAGTACTATGGCTACACCTTC. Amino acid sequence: CAWRGGEYYGYTF.